This T cell receptor (beta chain) derives from a study of early T cells in non-severe SARS-CoV-2 infection. TCRdb reprocessed the 5' RACE reads via MiXCR and lists one record per CDR3 protein. This table has 70,000 to 85,000 distinct CDR3 sequences, over 4% appearing once. The germline CDR1 and CDR2 sequences are DFQATT and SNEGSKA (reference sequence). This CDR3 contains 14 residues. The chain couples TRBV20-1 to TRBJ2-2, with TRBD2 as a possible D gene (5 bases). This receptor was obtained from an adult who was a healthcare worker with PCR-confirmed SARS-CoV-2 infection or an uninfected control (not recorded which). The sample was whole blood, taken at baseline. DNA of the CDR3: TGCACCCCCCTCGGGGTGACGAACACCGGGGAGCTGTTTTTT. Its protein product is CTPLGVTNTGELFF.